This T cell receptor (beta chain) stems from a study of identical twins. This clonotype was detected only a few times. Between the trimmed V and J ends, which lost 6 bases and 11 bases, there was a span of 13 bases. Looked up from germline, CDR1 is ENHRY and CDR2 is SYGVKD. This CDR3 is built from 11 residues. TCRdb processed the 5' RACE reads anew with MiXCR; each CDR3 protein has one entry. The sample holds about 530,000 distinct CDR3 sequences, around 20% seen once. The same data also went into a second study, on yellow fever vaccine responses in identical twins.

The chain carries TRBV10-3 and TRBJ1-1; unclear D gene. This TCR derives from a woman aged 18-29 years in good health. The sample consisted of CD4+ T cells sorted from blood. The CDR3 is CAISPGSGAFF. CDR3 nucleotides: TGTGCCATCAGCCCGGGGTCGGGGGCTTTCTTT.